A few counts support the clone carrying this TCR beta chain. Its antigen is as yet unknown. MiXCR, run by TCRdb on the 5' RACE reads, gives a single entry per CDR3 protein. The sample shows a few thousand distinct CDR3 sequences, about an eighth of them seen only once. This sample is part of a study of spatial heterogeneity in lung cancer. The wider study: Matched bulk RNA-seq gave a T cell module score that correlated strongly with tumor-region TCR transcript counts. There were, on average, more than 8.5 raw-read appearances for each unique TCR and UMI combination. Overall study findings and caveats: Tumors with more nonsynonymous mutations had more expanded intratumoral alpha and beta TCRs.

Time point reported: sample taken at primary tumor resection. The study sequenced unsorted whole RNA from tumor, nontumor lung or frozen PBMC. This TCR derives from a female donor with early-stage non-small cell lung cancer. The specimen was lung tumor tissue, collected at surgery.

CDR3 loop: CASSGTGTWGYTF. In DNA form, the CDR3 reads TGTGCCAGCAGTGGTACAGGGACTTGGGGCTACACCTTC. This sequence joins TRBV25-1 and TRBJ1-2; D perhaps matches TRBD1 (6 bases). The germline V gene has CDR1 MGHDK and CDR2 SYGVNS. CDR3 length: 13 amino acids. Deletions cut 4 bases from V and 8 bases from J, with 14 bases between.